This T cell receptor (beta chain) emerged from a study of Ad26.COV2.S vaccination and SARS-CoV-2 variants (dated by TCRdb to about 2021). As for the study more broadly: Vaccine-arm donors came from COV1001, a multicentre, randomized, double-blind, placebo-controlled phase I-IIa trial of Ad26.COV2.S in healthy adults. Investigators remained blinded to trial group allocation during experiments and outcome assessment. A total of approximately 32 samples were included in the TCR-sequenced set, comprising about 20 Ad26.COV2.S vaccine recipients, 5 placebo recipients and 8 SARS-CoV-2 convalescent individuals. Trial participants were randomized into five groups of five: low-dose or high-dose Ad26.COV2.S given once or twice, or placebo on both occasions. Sequencing of the TCRbeta repertoire served to evaluate the specificity and breadth of SARS-CoV-2-reactive T cell receptors following Ad26.COV2.S vaccination. Ad26.COV2.S was given intramuscularly at 5x10^10 or 1x10^11 viral particles, as a single shot or as two shots 56 days apart. General conclusions and limits of the study: After vaccination, spike-specific CD8+ and CD4+ T cell responses were reported to show substantial breadth. It was noted by the authors that total T cell responses may have been underestimated by the TCR breadth and depth analyses. Higher spike-specific TCR breadth was observed in Ad26.COV2.S recipients than in placebo recipients (P = 0.0014). The study was not powered to compare responses between vaccine doses or regimens. Comparable non-spike TCR breadth was observed between vaccine and placebo recipients, consistent with only spike being contained in the vaccine.

On this clone: Its cognate antigen has yet to be identified. Base quality data are lacking; no much larger clone is found one base away.

The immunoSEQ Assay was used to sequence TCRbeta CDR3 regions. After extraction, genomic DNA underwent amplification by bias-controlled multiplex PCR, followed by high-throughput sequencing. As for the authors' bioinformatics: To quantify the absolute abundance of every unique TCRbeta CDR3 region, sequences were collapsed and filtered. Usable DNA was measured by amplifying reference genes present in all nucleated cells, and TCRbeta template counts were normalized to that usable DNA to estimate T cell fraction. Repertoire TCRs were annotated as SARS-CoV-2-specific when V gene, CDR3 amino acid sequence and J gene were exactly matched to a known reactive TCR set. MIRA supplied the reference SARS-CoV-2 TCR set, which was filtered for enrichment in COVID-19-positive ImmuneCODE repertoires so that public or cross-reactive TCRs were removed. Using the MIRA antigens, annotated TCRs were further analysed by specific ORF or by position within an ORF. Depth was the summed frequency of annotated unique rearrangements, while breadth was defined as annotated unique rearrangements over total unique productive rearrangements. Group comparisons of TCR breadth used two-sided Wilcoxon rank-sum tests. The clones in this table, taken by TCRdb from immuneACCESS, are in-frame only. Not every clone is retained; where verified, under half of the shortfall comes from an unresolved V gene, and the cause of the rest is unknown. That table is the source of V, J and clone size, and D and trimming were worked out from the DNA. The sample profile shows about 240,000 clones; around 89% of them were found once. Jointly, the top ten make up approximately 11% of the sample.

What this sample's treatment or condition label stands for: roughly 18 received Ad26.COV2.S at low or high dose, single or two shots; a few received placebo; per-sample allocation not given. For vaccine and placebo recipients, repertoires were sequenced using samples collected on day 63 after the first injection. In Cohort 1b, 25 or so adults aged 18-55 years were enrolled at a single site in Boston, USA, between 29 July and 7 August 2020. Ad26.COV2.S consisted of a replication-incompetent adenovirus type 26 vector by which a prefusion-stabilized SARS-CoV-2 spike protein from the original Wuhan strain was expressed. V is cut back by 0 bases and J by 5 bases, with 7 bases in the junction unmatched. The germline V gene sets CDR1 to SGHVS and CDR2 to FNYEAQ. Measured from the cysteine to the phenylalanine, the CDR3 is 15 residues long. Only the CDR3 region is kept as DNA, spanning 45 bases read in frame from base 1.

The sample was peripheral blood, taken in a trial of Ad26.COV2.S vaccine versus placebo. The source of this sequence is a person aged 18 to 65 who received the Ad26.COV2.S COVID-19 vaccine or a placebo. The chain couples TRBV7-6 to TRBJ2-7; 7 nucleotides in the junction match TRBD1. CDR3 sequence: CASSLARDSSNEQYF. The nucleotides read TGTGCCAGCAGCTTAGCCAGGGACAGTAGCAACGAGCAGTACTTC.